This TCR beta chain was retrieved from a study of regulatory T cells in long-lasting Graves disease (dated by TCRdb to about 2021). Study-level background: In the newly diagnosed Graves' disease group, patients had been taking antithyroid drugs for less than 3 months. Persistent Graves' disease patients were compared with newly diagnosed Graves' disease patients by peripheral blood TCR sequencing and RNA sequencing. The study was conducted in China and was registered as a clinical trial. A total of approximately 35 samples were covered by TCR sequencing, comprising some 13 persistent and around 20 newly diagnosed Graves' disease patients.

V lost 5 bases and J lost 3 bases; the stretch between them is 8 bases long. Taken from cysteine to phenylalanine, the CDR3 has 13 residues. The entry retains the CDR3 DNA only, 39 bases that are in frame from base 1. The germline V gene gives CDR1 as KGHSH and CDR2 as LQKENI. The library was obtained by multiplex PCR. For sequencing, an Illumina HiSeq 4000 was employed. To build TCR beta libraries, CDR3 regions were amplified by Arm-PCR using iRepertoire HTBI primers. Before sequencing, the PCR products underwent gel purification. In the original analysis: Across samples, about 64 TRBV and 14 TRBJ segments were identified and used for gene usage analysis of CDR3 amino acid clonotypes. COPE and FqMerger were used to merge filtered high-quality paired reads into contigs. BLAST was used to align contigs to IMGT TRBV, TRBD and TRBJ reference genes, and CDR3 was defined according to IMGT. Highly expanded clones were defined as clonotypes with a frequency above 0.1%. Shannon entropy was used to measure repertoire diversity, and the Gini coefficient was used to measure V-J evenness. A clonotype found in more than one individual was treated as public. Using fastp at Q25 and MiXCR, TCRdb reprocessed the public reads and kept productive beta chains. Here each entry gathers all rows of one CDR3 protein and keeps the most common genes and DNA. The V and J calls here are based on TCRdb, not the publication. Here the sample has some 450,000 distinct CDR3 sequences; roughly 17% occur a single time. Approximately 12% of the sample rests with the top ten.

In the case of this clonotype: It lacks a known antigen. Nothing much larger sits one base from this clone, and base qualities are not available.

Broad study findings and their caveats: Only the TCR beta chain was sequenced and analyzed. More public clonotypes were shared among persistent patients (more than 2,500) than among newly diagnosed patients (roughly 1,000). Because the primary lesion, thyroid tissue, could not be accessed, the study looked at peripheral blood alone. The small sample size was acknowledged by the authors as a limitation that may reduce accuracy. Lower TCR Shannon entropy and fewer highly expanded clones were observed in persistent Graves' disease patients than in newly diagnosed patients, which suggested clonal expansion. Persistent disease showed preferential use of TRBV28, TRBJ1-2 and TRBJ2-5, whereas newly diagnosed disease favored TRBV20-1 and TRBJ2-1.

Interpreted using the paper, the time point label stands for: newly diagnosed GD, antithyroid drugs for less than 3 months. For both TCR sequencing and RNA sequencing, RNA was extracted from PBMCs using TRIzol. The diagnosis of Graves' disease was made according to American Thyroid Association guidelines. Recruitment of patients was carried out at an endocrinology department in Xi'an, China. From each patient, approximately 9.9 milliliters of peripheral blood was collected into an EDTA anticoagulant tube. Ficoll Paque Plus density gradient separation was used to isolate PBMCs, and no further T cell sorting was performed. An Agilent 2100 Bioanalyzer and agarose gel were used to assess RNA quality, and a NanoDrop 2000 was used to measure RNA concentration. This sample also belongs to another study, concerning T cells in Graves' hyperthyroidism and ophthalmopathy. From the second report: Stable Graves' hyperthyroidism was defined as the absence of progression to ophthalmopathy over 18 months of follow-up. Hyperthyroidism patients were newly diagnosed, with disease duration under 2 months, and aged 18 to 65 years. Exclusion was applied to patients with uncontrolled infections, other autoimmune diseases, pregnancy or lactation. Clinical symptoms, serum thyroxine and TRAb, thyroid ultrasound, and orbital computed tomography formed the basis for the diagnoses. For the first round of RT-PCR on the TCR CDR3, the HTBI primer set was used together with the Qiagen OneStep RT-PCR kit. Most expanded thyroid clonotypes (frequency above 0.001) were also detected in blood, a finding suggesting that blood repertoires may reflect thyroid immune responses. A model built on a 13 V-J signature distinguished ophthalmopathy from stable hyperthyroidism, reaching around 90% sensitivity and about 81% specificity in cross-validation and 80%/75% in testing. In validation, the model predicted progression to ophthalmopathy a median of about 6 months before onset, with approximately 70% sensitivity and about 72% specificity. TCR V-J signatures able to tell the groups apart were searched for in a discovery cohort of 100 patients, of whom roughly 42 had Graves' ophthalmopathy and 57 had stable Graves' hyperthyroidism. Prospective prediction of ophthalmopathy was tested in an independent validation cohort consisting of some 18 hyperthyroidism patients and 15 to 17 patients who later progressed to ophthalmopathy. For training and testing, the 100 or so patients in the discovery cohort were randomly divided in a 7:3 ratio. In addition, the study compared T-cell repertoires in thyroid tissue and in blood from several Graves' hyperthyroidism patients. After sampling, hyperthyroidism patients received methimazole starting at 30 mg daily, and ophthalmopathy patients received high-dose intravenous methylprednisolone. The libraries were constructed in a second round of multiplex PCR and then size-selected and purified. The libraries were sequenced on an Illumina HiSeq2000 using paired-end 100 bp reads. SOAPnuke was used to process the raw data, throwing out any read that contained adapters or uncalled bases, had a mean Phred below 15, or lacked an exact constant-primer or identifier match. COPE v1.2.5 was used to merge high-quality paired reads, and clonotypes were defined as unique nucleotide sequences. MiTCR v1.1 was used to align the clonotypes against IMGT TRBV, TRBD and TRBJ reference segments. The analysis included only V-J combinations with a frequency above 0.0001, which together covered around 99% of the repertoires. The TCS score was defined as F50 (clonal expansion) divided by E x V (chaos), with BLOSUM62-based TCRdist calculated between CDR3 peptides within each V-J. Welch's t-statistics and random forest reduced around 510 V-J features to around 14, which were used in a naive Bayes classifier (R e1071). Sample size was not statistically predetermined, and blinding of investigators to group allocation was not performed. The paper reports TCR Vbeta CDR3 sequencing of some 140 peripheral blood samples: 43 ophthalmopathy, fewer than 80 hyperthyroidism and roughly 17 progressor patients.

The origin of this receptor is a woman aged 30 to 39 with Graves disease. Donor details come from another sample of the same person, matched by shared clones. Here the chain combines TRBV18 and TRBJ2-1; the D gene remains uncertain. Sequencing used peripheral blood mononuclear cells (PBMCs), obtained at new diagnosis, from a patient treated with antithyroid drugs. The encoded CDR3 is CASSRVGYNEQFF. The nucleotide sequence is given as TGTGCCAGCTCAAGGGTCGGCTACAATGAGCAGTTCTTC.